These 25 T cell receptor beta chains came from one sample sequenced in a study of T cells after yellow fever vaccination. TCRdb used MiXCR to reprocess the 5' RACE reads, holding one entry per CDR3 protein. The sample lists roughly 500,000 distinct CDR3 sequences, roughly 19% occurring once. Sequencing was performed on PBMCs, taken 15 days after the yellow fever booster vaccination. The receptors were gathered from a man younger than 45 who received the YFV17D yellow fever vaccine.

V is TRBV27 and J is TRBJ2-5; the D gene is possibly TRBD1 (6 bases). Trimming left V 3 bases short and J 2 bases short, with 13 bases between. CDR1 MNHEY and CDR2 SMNVEV come from the germline V gene (reference sequence). This CDR3 has 15 residues. CDR3 amino acids: CASSFLGQTQETQYF. The CDR3 coding sequence is TGTGCCAGCAGTTTCCTCGGACAGACTCAAGAGACCCAGTACTTC.

V and J are TRBV12-3 or TRBV12-4 and TRBJ2-1; tentatively, D is TRBD1 or TRBD2 (6 bases each). The ends were cut back, 6 bases at V and 6 bases at J, with 30 bases in the middle. The CDR3 contains 19 residues. CDR3 in DNA: TGTGCCAGCAGCCGATCGTTTAGAGGGGGGCCGGAGGAGGTCAATGAGCAGTTCTTC. Protein product: CASSRSFRGGPEEVNEQFF.

The chain combines TRBV5-1 with TRBJ2-7; D may be TRBD2 (6 bases). The CDR3 sequence is 14 residues long. CDR1 and CDR2 (germline): SGHRS, YFSETQ. Trimming stripped 0 bases from V and 7 bases from J, with 14 bases between. The CDR3: CASSLASSDREQYF. The CDR3 coding sequence is TGCGCCAGCAGCTTGGCGTCTAGCGACAGAGAGCAGTACTTC.

This clonotype was detected a few times. This chain links TRBV9 with TRBJ2-3; the match to TRBD2 covers 7 bases. Per germline, CDR1 SGDLS and CDR2 YYNGEE. This CDR3 comprises 16 residues. V shed 1 base, J shed 1 base, and the junction held 6 bases outside the gene matches. CDR3 amino acids: CASSVTGLRGTDTQYF. The CDR3 nucleotides are TGTGCCAGCAGCGTAACGGGACTAAGGGGCACAGATACGCAGTATTTT.

CDR3: CASSDRLVETQYF. Written as DNA, the CDR3 is TGTGCCAGCAGCGATCGGCTTGTGGAGACCCAGTACTTC. This sequence joins TRBV7-9 and TRBJ2-5; unclear D gene. Germline V gives CDR1 SEHNR, CDR2 FQNEAQ (reference sequence). The CDR3 runs to 13 residues. The ends were cut back, 5 bases at V and 5 bases at J, with 12 bases in the middle.

This clonotype was seen a few times. The V call is TRBV7-8, the J call TRBJ2-7, with 7 bases lining up with TRBD2. The CDR3 covers 14 residues. Trimming cost V 1 base and J 3 bases; bases outside gene matches: 3. Germline values: CDR1 SGHVS, CDR2 FQNEAQ. The CDR3 here is CASSLGDYVYEQYF. The CDR3 nucleotides are TGTGCCAGCAGCTTAGGGGACTACGTCTACGAGCAGTACTTC. The whole variable domain, remainder taken from reference TRBV7-8 and TRBJ2-7, is GAGVSQSPRYKVAKRGQDVALRCDPISGHVSLFWYQQALGQGPEFLTYFQNEAQLDKSGLPSDRFFAERPEGSVSTLKIQRTQQEDSAVYLCASSLGDYVYEQYFGPGTRLTVT.

The V and J genes are TRBV20-1 and TRBJ2-5; TRBD2 matches 8 bases. There are 15 residues in the CDR3. Germline values: CDR1 DFQATT, CDR2 SNEGSKA (reference sequence). V shed 6 bases and J 5 bases; nucleotides not matched to a gene: 14. The CDR3 DNA is TGCAGTGCACCAGCGTCCCGGGAGGGTATTGAGACCCAGTACTTC. Translating gives CSAPASREGIETQYF.

This clonotype was seen at least ten times. The genes are TRBV5-1 and TRBJ2-1; maybe TRBD1 (5 bases). The CDR3 is 11 amino acids. Germline V CDR1 and CDR2: SGHRS, YFSETQ. Trimming stripped 4 bases from V and 12 bases from J, with 11 bases between. The CDR3 region is CASSMGPLQFF. The CDR3 DNA reads TGCGCCAGCAGCATGGGGCCTCTGCAGTTCTTC. Full variable domain (outside the CDR3, taken from reference TRBV5-1 and TRBJ2-1): KAGVTQTPRYLIKTRGQQVTLSCSPISGHRSVSWYQQTPGQGLQFLFEYFSETQRNKGNFPGRFSGRQFSNSRSEMNVSTLELGDSALYLCASSMGPLQFFGPGTRLTVL.

The rearrangement joins TRBV10-3 to TRBJ2-6; D gene ambiguous. Germline assignment: CDR1 ENHRY and CDR2 SYGVKD. V lost 0 bases to trimming and J lost 0 bases, with 3 bases between them. The CDR3 has 15 amino acids. CDR3 nucleotide sequence: TGTGCCATCAGTGAGTCTGACTCTGGGGCCAACGTCCTGACTTTC. Translating it yields CAISESDSGANVLTF.

This rearrangement joins TRBV20-1 to TRBJ2-3; D not certain. The germline gives CDR1 DFQATT, CDR2 SNEGSKA (reference sequence). The CDR3 spans 12 residues. V lost 6 bases to trimming and J lost 4 bases, with 11 bases between them. CDR3 loop: CSAYLTPDTQYF. Here the CDR3 DNA reads TGCAGTGCCTACCTTACCCCAGATACGCAGTATTTT.

This clonotype occurred a few times. V gene TRBV27 combines with J gene TRBJ2-1, with D hard to call. This CDR3 is 12 amino acids long. The V and J ends lost 5 bases and 9 bases respectively, with 11 bases between them. CDR1 is MNHEY, CDR2 SMNVEV, per germline (reference sequence). In nucleotides, the CDR3 is TGTGCCAGCAGTCAGAGATACGGTGAGCAGTTCTTC. It specifies CASSQRYGEQFF.

This clonotype has more than one count but fewer than ten. V gene TRBV9 combines with J gene TRBJ2-3; D is undetermined. V was trimmed by 4 bases and J by 5 bases, leaving 8 bases between them. Germline-derived CDR1 and CDR2 are SGDLS and YYNGEE. The CDR3 runs 12 residues. The CDR3 DNA reads TGTGCCAGCAGCTCAAACAAAGATACGCAGTATTTT. Its translation: CASSSNKDTQYF.

Only a few counts were recorded for this clonotype. The chain has TRBV25-1 and TRBJ2-5; 13 nucleotides agree with TRBD2. CDR1 and CDR2 from the germline V gene are MGHDK and SYGVNS. CDR3 size: 16 residues. J gave up 5 bases and V 5 bases, and 8 bases lay outside the gene matches. The CDR3 loop is CASSITSGRAGETQYF. CDR3 bases: TGTGCCAGCAGTATAACTAGCGGGAGGGCCGGGGAGACCCAGTACTTC.

This clonotype was picked up a small number of times. V and J are TRBV28 and TRBJ1-5; TRBD1 agrees at 10 bases. CDR1 and CDR2 (germline): MDHEN, SYDVKM. The CDR3 spans 14 residues. Trimming removed 6 bases from V and 7 bases from J; junction bases left unmatched: 6. The chain's CDR3 is CASRWTGGIQPQHF. CDR3 DNA: TGTGCCAGCAGATGGACAGGGGGTATCCAGCCCCAGCATTTT.

This chain connects TRBV6-1 to TRBJ2-1, with 7 bases aligning to TRBD2. CDR3 size: 14 residues. The V gene end was trimmed by 7 bases and the J gene end by 10 bases; junction bases not matched to a gene: 13. Germline values: CDR1 MNHNS, CDR2 SASEGT. CDR3 DNA: TGTGCCAGCACTAAAAGGGGACTATCGCGGGAGCAGTTCTTC. It is translated as CASTKRGLSREQFF.

The genes are TRBV6-5 and TRBJ2-3; 9 positions agree with TRBD2. This CDR3 has 15 residues. Germline V gene lookup returns CDR1 MNHEY and CDR2 SVGAGI. After removal of 2 bases from V and 1 base from J, the junction contained 1 base not matched to a gene. The CDR3 DNA is TGTGCCAGCAGTTACAGGACTAGCGGCACAGATACGCAGTATTTT. Translated: CASSYRTSGTDTQYF.

This clonotype has more than one count but fewer than ten. The rearrangement links TRBV19 to TRBJ2-2, with D possibly being TRBD1 (6 bases). Trimming cost V 3 bases and J 7 bases, with 9 bases left between them. Germline CDR1 and CDR2: LNHDA and SQIVND (reference sequence). The CDR3 has 13 residues. CDR3 sequence reads: CASSIGQHGELFF. CDR3 sequence (DNA): TGTGCCAGTAGTATTGGACAGCACGGGGAGCTGTTTTTT.

This clonotype was seen a few times. The chain recombines TRBV11-3 with TRBJ2-7; D gene ambiguous. The CDR3 totals 13 residues. CDR1 and CDR2 from the germline V gene are SGHNT and YENEEA. Trimming took 5 bases from V and 4 from J, leaving 12 bases between them. CDR3 sequence: CASSHYSGYEQYF. The CDR3 DNA sequence: TGTGCCAGCAGCCACTACTCAGGTTACGAGCAGTACTTC. Drawing the rest from reference TRBV11-3 and TRBJ2-7, the complete variable domain is EAGVVQSPRYKIIEKKQPVAFWCNPISGHNTLYWYLQNLGQGPELLIRYENEEAVDDSQLPKDRFSAERLKGVDSTLKIQPAELGDSAVYLCASSHYSGYEQYFGPGTRLTVT.

This clonotype was seen more than once but under ten times. CDR3: CASSLTSGRPNPGSSYNEQFF. The CDR3 region has the DNA TGTGCCAGCAGCCTTACTAGCGGGAGGCCCAATCCTGGGAGCTCCTACAATGAGCAGTTCTTC. The chain links TRBV6-9 to TRBJ2-1, with 12 bases aligning to TRBD2. CDR3 length: 21 residues. From germline, CDR1 is MNHGY and CDR2 SVAAGI. V shed 6 bases and J 0 bases; nucleotides not matched to a gene: 18.

This clonotype was recorded a few times. J is TRBJ2-3 and V is TRBV29-1, with 8 bases fitting TRBD1. Germline V gives CDR1 SQVTM, CDR2 ANQGSEA. The J segment lost 4 bases and the V segment lost 7 bases, leaving 10 bases of the junction unmatched. The CDR3 covers 14 residues. CDR3 amino acids: CSATQGGLADTQYF. The CDR3 coding sequence is TGCAGCGCCACACAGGGGGGTTTAGCAGATACGCAGTATTTT.

The chain joins TRBV5-1 to TRBJ2-7; D may be TRBD1 (5 bases). Per the germline V gene, CDR1 is SGHRS and CDR2 is YFSETQ. This CDR3 has 13 residues. Trimming left V 3 bases short and J 3 bases short, with 10 bases between. As DNA, the CDR3 is TGCGCCAGCAGCTGGGCCCAGGGCTACGAGCAGTACTTC. It encodes CASSWAQGYEQYF.

This chain joins TRBV7-9 and TRBJ1-1; D is ambiguous. The CDR3 spans 11 residues. Trimming took off 2 bases at V and 7 bases at J, with 5 bases between the two ends. Looked up from germline, CDR1 is SEHNR and CDR2 is FQNEAQ (reference sequence). Here the CDR3 DNA reads TGTGCCAGCAGCTTACAGAATGAAGCTTTCTTT. Protein product: CASSLQNEAFF.

V is TRBV4-3 and J is TRBJ1-1; D gene unclear. Germline V gene sequence: CDR1 LGHNA, CDR2 YSLEER. The CDR3 has 12 residues. V was pared by 1 base and J by 10 bases, with 10 bases between. The CDR3 DNA is TGCGCCAGCAGCCAAGTGGGAGGTGGAGCTTTCTTT. Protein sequence: CASSQVGGGAFF.

On this clonotype itself: A much larger clone is a single base away; this may be a read error. Because it lacks the conserved phenylalanine or tryptophan at the end, this CDR3 is likely a read error. The chain has TRBV19 and TRBJ2-4; the match to TRBD2 covers 11 bases. This CDR3 comprises 12 residues. Trimming removed 6 bases from V and 10 bases from J; junction bases left unmatched: 2. Germline loops: CDR1 LNHDA, CDR2 SQIVND (reference sequence). The DNA for the CDR3 is TGTGCCAGTAGCACTAGCGGGAGAATTCAGTACTCC. It translates to CASSTSGRIQYS.

The V gene is TRBV20-1, the J gene TRBJ2-2; tentative D call: TRBD2 (5 bases). The CDR3 consists of 16 residues. The V and J ends lost 0 bases and 1 base respectively, with 12 bases between them. Germline V gene sequence: CDR1 DFQATT, CDR2 SNEGSKA (reference sequence). This chain's CDR3 is CSARDLSGRNTGELFF. For the CDR3, the DNA is TGCAGTGCTAGAGATCTCTCGGGGAGGAACACCGGGGAGCTGTTTTTT.